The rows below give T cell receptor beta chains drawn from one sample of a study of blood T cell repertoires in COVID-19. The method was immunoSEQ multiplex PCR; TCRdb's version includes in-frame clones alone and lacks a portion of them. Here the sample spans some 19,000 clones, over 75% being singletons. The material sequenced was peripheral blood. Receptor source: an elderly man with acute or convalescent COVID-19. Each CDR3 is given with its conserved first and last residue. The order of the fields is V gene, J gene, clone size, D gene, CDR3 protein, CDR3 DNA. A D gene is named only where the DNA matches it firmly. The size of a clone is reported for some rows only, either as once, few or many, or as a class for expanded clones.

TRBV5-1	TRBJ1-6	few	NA	CASSLDGRSGSSPLHF	TGCGCCAGCAGCTTGGATGGGCGTTCGGGGTCGTCACCCCTCCACTTT
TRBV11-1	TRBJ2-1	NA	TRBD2	CASSLALAGGDNEQFF	TGTGCCAGCAGCTTAGCGCTGGCGGGGGGTGACAATGAGCAGTTCTTC
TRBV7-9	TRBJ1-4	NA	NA	CASQTDSEKLFF	TGTGCCAGCCAGACTGATAGTGAAAAACTGTTTTTT
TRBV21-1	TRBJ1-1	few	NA	CASSKSGRENTEAFF	TGTGCCAGCAGCAAAAGTGGGCGAGAGAACACTGAAGCTTTCTTT
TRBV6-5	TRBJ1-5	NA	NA	CASRDYTGNQPQHF	TGTGCCAGCAGGGATTACACAGGGAATCAGCCCCAGCATTTT
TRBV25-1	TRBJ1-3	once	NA	CASSATGYSGNTIYF	TGTGCCAGCAGTGCAACAGGGTACTCTGGAAACACCATATATTTT
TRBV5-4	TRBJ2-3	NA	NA	CASRRTASTDTQYF	TGTGCCAGCCGCAGAACAGCTAGCACAGATACGCAGTATTTT
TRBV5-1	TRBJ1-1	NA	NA	CASSPAGRNTEAFF	TGCGCCAGCAGCCCGGCAGGGCGAAACACTGAAGCTTTCTTT
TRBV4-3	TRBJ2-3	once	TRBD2	CASSPQRGAGDTQYF	TGCGCCAGCAGCCCCCAGCGGGGGGCAGGAGATACGCAGTATTTT
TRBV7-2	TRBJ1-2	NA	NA	CASSLSQGINYGYTF	TGTGCCAGCAGCTTATCCCAGGGTATCAACTATGGCTACACCTTC
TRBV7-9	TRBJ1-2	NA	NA	CASSLDYYGYTF	TGTGCCAGCAGCTTAGACTACTATGGCTACACCTTC
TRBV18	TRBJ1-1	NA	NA	CASSPMSRNTEAFF	TGTGCCAGCTCACCAATGAGCCGGAACACTGAAGCTTTCTTT
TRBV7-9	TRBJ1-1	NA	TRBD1	CASSRTGQGSTEAFF	TGTGCCAGCAGCCGTACAGGACAGGGGAGCACTGAAGCTTTCTTT
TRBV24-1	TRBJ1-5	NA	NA	CATAGGGRDQPQHF	TGTGCCACAGCGGGCGGTGGTAGGGATCAGCCCCAGCATTTT
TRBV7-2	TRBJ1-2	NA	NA	CASSRQTTANYGYTF	TGTGCCAGCAGCCGCCAAACGACAGCTAACTATGGCTACACCTTC
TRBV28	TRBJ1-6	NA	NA	CASSFLIGSNSPLHF	TGTGCCAGCAGTTTCCTAATCGGGTCGAATTCACCCCTCCACTTT
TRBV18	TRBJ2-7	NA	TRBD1	CASSRTSGQGPYEQYF	TGTGCCAGCTCACGCACCTCGGGACAGGGCCCCTACGAGCAGTACTTC
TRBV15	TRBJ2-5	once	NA	CATSRDLGGDQETQYF	TGTGCCACCAGCAGAGATCTTGGCGGAGATCAAGAGACCCAGTACTTC
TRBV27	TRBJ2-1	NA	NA	CASSLGAYSYNEQFF	TGTGCCAGCAGTTTGGGAGCGTACTCCTACAATGAGCAGTTCTTC
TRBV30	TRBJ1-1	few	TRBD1	CAWREQGDNMAFF	TGTGCCTGGAGGGAACAGGGGGATAATATGGCTTTCTTT
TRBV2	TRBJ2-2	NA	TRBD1	CASRTGRDTGELFF	TGTGCCAGTAGGACAGGGCGGGACACCGGGGAGCTGTTTTTT
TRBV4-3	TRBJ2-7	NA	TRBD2	CASSRDTGGGYEQYF	TGCGCCAGCAGCCGAGACACCGGGGGGGGCTACGAGCAGTACTTC
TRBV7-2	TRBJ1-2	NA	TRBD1	CASSADREGGYTF	TGTGCCAGCAGCGCGGACAGGGAAGGTGGCTACACCTTC
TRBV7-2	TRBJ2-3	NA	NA	CASSKQSGDTQYF	TGTGCCAGCAGCAAGCAATCGGGGGATACGCAGTATTTT
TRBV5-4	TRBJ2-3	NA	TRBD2	CASGTPSGAQTDTQYF	TGTGCCAGCGGAACCCCTAGCGGGGCCCAAACAGATACGCAGTATTTT
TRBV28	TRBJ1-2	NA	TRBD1	CASGRDRVFGGYTF	TGTGCCAGCGGACGGGACAGGGTTTTCGGTGGCTACACCTTC
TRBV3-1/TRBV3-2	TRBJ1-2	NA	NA	CASSQEGAGYNGYTF	TGTGCCAGCAGCCAAGAAGGGGCGGGATATAATGGCTACACCTTC
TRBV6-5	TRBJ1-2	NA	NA	CASSYPRGDYRAPNF	TGTGCCAGCAGTTACCCCCGGGGGGATTACAGGGCTCCTAACTTC
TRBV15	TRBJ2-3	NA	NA	CATSRDRDSSTDTQYF	TGTGCCACCAGCAGAGATCGGGATTCTAGCACAGATACGCAGTATTTT
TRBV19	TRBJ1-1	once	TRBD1	CASSKMGQGGTEAFF	TGTGCCAGTAGTAAGATGGGACAGGGAGGGACTGAAGCTTTCTTT
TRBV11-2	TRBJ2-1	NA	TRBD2	CASSSPRGVTYNEQFF	TGTGCCAGCAGCTCGCCCCGGGGGGTAACCTACAATGAGCAGTTCTTC
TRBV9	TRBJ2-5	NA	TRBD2	CASSVASGGIETQYF	TGTGCCAGCAGCGTAGCTAGCGGGGGGATAGAGACCCAGTACTTC
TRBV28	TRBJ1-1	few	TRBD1	CASSSSGTGFTEAFF	TGTGCCAGCAGTTCTTCCGGGACAGGATTCACTGAAGCTTTCTTT
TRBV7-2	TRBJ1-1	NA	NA	CASSLAGGATEAFF	TGTGCCAGCAGCTTAGCCGGAGGAGCTACTGAAGCTTTCTTT
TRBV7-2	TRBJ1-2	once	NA	CASSFQRHPRNYGYTF	TGTGCCAGCAGCTTCCAGCGCCACCCAAGGAACTATGGCTACACCTTC
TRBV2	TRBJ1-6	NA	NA	CASRAAAGAGSSYNSPLHF	TGTGCCAGCAGGGCAGCGGCAGGAGCGGGTAGCTCCTATAATTCACCCCTCCACTTT
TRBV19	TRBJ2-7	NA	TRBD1	CASSVTGVINEQYF	TGTGCCAGTAGTGTAACAGGGGTTATAAACGAGCAGTACTTC